The TCR beta chain under discussion was sequenced for a study of shared clonotypes between healthy human individuals. Study results and limitations: At large depth, rarefaction still showed sorted-subset sequencing to be incomplete.

This clone was observed many times. Antigen: not known. Those who donated, Caucasian adults without exception, all lived in Nashville, Tennessee. Investigators divided CD4+ cells into CD45RA+ naive and CD45RA-negative memory subsets. V was pared by 0 bases and J by 14 bases, with 14 bases between. The germline V gene has CDR1 WNHNN and CDR2 SYGVQD (reference sequence). The CDR3 sequence is 13 residues long. This was a deep-level run. Using immunoSEQ multiplex PCR, the repertoire was profiled, and TCRdb retains in-frame clones only, with some absent. The table has about 300,000 clones, under 80% seen once.

Sequencing input: memory CD4+ T cells sorted from blood. Subset meaning: CD45RA-negative fraction. The receptor comes from a man aged 25-45 years in good health. The gene calls are TRBV10-1 and TRBJ2-1, with D perhaps matching TRBD1 (5 bases). The CDR3, as DNA: TGCGCCAGCAGTGAGTCTGGACACCCTGAAAAGTTCTTC. Its protein product is CASSESGHPEKFF.